This T cell receptor (beta chain) appears in the sequencing data of a study of cytomegalovirus exposure and HLA in healthy donors. 60 Vbeta and 13 Jbeta primers were used in PCR. The repertoire was sequenced with immunoSEQ multiplex PCR; TCRdb's copy has only in-frame clones and lacks some. Here the sample spans 270,000 or so clones, just over 85% being singletons. The CDR3 length is 17 residues. Germline V gives CDR1 MNHEY, CDR2 SMNVEV (reference sequence). This clonotype was sampled from a middle-aged man in good health and CMV-seropositive. This chain connects TRBV27 to TRBJ2-5; TRBD2 matches at 11 bases. The end of the DNA fits TRBJ2-7 better, so the J call may be wrong. Specimen: PBMCs. CDR3 in amino acids: CASRPLALLAGVYEQYF. The CDR3 DNA is TGTGCCAGCAGACCCTTGGCCCTACTAGCGGGGGTCTACGAGCAGTACTTC.